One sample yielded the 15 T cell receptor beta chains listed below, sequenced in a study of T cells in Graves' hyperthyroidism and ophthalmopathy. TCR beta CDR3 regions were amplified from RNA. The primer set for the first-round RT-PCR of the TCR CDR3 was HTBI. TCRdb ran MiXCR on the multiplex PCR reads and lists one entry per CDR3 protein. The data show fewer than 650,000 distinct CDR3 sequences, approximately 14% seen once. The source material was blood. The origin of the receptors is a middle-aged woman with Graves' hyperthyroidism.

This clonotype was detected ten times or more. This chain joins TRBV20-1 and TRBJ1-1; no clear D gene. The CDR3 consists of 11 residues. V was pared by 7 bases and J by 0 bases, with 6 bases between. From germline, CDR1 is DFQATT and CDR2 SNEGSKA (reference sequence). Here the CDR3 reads CSVALNTEAFF. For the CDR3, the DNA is TGCAGTGTGGCGCTGAACACTGAAGCTTTCTTT.

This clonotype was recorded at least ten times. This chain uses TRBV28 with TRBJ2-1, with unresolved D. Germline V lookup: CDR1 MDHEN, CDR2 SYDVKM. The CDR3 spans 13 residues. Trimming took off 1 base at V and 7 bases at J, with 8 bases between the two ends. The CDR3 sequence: CASSLSVQNEQFF. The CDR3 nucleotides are TGTGCCAGCAGTTTATCGGTCCAAAATGAGCAGTTCTTC.

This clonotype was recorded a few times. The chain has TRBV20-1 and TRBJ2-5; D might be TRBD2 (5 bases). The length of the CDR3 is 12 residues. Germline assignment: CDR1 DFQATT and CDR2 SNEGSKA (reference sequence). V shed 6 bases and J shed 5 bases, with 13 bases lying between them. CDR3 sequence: CSASGSGETQYF. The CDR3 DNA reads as TGCAGTGCATCGGGATCCGGGGAGACCCAGTACTTC.

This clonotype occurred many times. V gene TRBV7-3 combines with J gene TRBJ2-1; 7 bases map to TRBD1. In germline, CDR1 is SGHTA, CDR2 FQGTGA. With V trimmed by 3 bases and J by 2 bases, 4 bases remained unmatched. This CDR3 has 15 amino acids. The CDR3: CASSFDRATYNEQFF. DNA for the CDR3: TGTGCCAGCAGCTTCGACAGGGCGACCTACAATGAGCAGTTCTTC.

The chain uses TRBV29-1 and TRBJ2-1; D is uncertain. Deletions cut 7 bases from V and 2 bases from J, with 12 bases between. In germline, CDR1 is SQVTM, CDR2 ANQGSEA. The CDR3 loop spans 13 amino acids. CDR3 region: CSGAGQTYNEQFF. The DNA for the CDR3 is TGCAGCGGAGCTGGGCAGACCTACAATGAGCAGTTCTTC.

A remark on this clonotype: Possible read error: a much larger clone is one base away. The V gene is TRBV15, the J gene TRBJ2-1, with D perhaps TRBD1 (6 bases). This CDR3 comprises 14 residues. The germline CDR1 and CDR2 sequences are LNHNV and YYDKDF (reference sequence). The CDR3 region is CATSTLQGYNKQFF. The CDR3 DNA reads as TGTGCCACCAGCACCTTACAGGGTTACAATAAGCAGTTCTTC.

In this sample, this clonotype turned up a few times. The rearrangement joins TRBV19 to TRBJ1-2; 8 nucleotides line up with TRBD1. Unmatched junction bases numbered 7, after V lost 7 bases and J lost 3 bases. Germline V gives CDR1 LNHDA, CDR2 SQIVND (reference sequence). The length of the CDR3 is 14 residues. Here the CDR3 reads CASNFQGAYYGYTF. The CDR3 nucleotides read TGTGCCAGTAATTTCCAGGGGGCCTACTATGGCTACACCTTC.

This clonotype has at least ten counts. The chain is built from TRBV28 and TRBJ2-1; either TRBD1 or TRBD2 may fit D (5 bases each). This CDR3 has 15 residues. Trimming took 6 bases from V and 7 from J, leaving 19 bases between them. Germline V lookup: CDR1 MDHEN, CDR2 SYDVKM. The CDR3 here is CASRTSRESANEQFF. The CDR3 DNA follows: TGTGCCAGCAGGACCAGCAGGGAGAGCGCTAATGAGCAGTTCTTC.

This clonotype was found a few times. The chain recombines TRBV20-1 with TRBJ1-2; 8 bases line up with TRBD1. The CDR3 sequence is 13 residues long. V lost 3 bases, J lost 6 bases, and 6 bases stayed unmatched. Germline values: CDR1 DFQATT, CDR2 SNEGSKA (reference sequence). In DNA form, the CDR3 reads TGCAGTGCTAGTCGGCAGGGGGCGGATGGCTACACCTTC. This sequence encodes CSASRQGADGYTF.

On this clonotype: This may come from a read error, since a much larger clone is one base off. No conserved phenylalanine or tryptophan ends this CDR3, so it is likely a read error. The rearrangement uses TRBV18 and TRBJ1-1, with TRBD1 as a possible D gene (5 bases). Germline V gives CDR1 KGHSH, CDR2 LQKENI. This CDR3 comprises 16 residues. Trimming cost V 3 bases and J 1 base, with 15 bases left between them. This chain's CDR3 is CASSPAWDLGNTEAFS. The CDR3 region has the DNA TGTGCCAGCTCACCCGCTTGGGACTTGGGGAACACTGAAGCTTTCTCT.

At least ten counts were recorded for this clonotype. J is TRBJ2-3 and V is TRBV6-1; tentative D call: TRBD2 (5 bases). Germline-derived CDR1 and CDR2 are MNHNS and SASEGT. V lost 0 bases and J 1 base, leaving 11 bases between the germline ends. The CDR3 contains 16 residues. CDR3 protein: CASSEARGYGTDTQYF. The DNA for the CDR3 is TGTGCCAGCAGTGAAGCTCGAGGGTATGGCACAGATACGCAGTATTTT.

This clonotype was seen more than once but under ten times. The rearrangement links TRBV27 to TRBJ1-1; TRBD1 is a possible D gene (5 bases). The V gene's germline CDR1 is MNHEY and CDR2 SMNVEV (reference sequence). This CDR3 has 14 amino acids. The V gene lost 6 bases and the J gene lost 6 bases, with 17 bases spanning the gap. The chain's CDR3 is CASRRQGGVPEAFF. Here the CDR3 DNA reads TGTGCCAGCAGGCGTCAGGGTGGGGTTCCTGAAGCTTTCTTT.

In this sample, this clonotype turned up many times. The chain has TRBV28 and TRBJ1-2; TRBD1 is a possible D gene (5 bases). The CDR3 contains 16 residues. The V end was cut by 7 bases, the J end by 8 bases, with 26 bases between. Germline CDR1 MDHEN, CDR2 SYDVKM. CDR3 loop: CASNPPGPASSGGYTF. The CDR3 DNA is TGTGCCAGCAATCCACCGGGGCCTGCCAGCTCGGGGGGCTACACCTTC.

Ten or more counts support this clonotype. The CDR3 region has the DNA TGCGCCAGCAACGGGTGGGGACTAGCGGGAGACGAGCAGTACTTC. It yields the protein CASNGWGLAGDEQYF. V and J are TRBV5-1 and TRBJ2-7, with 14 bases lining up with TRBD2. CDR3 size: 15 residues. V shed 6 bases, J shed 5 bases, and the junction held 7 bases outside the gene matches. CDR1 SGHRS and CDR2 YFSETQ come from the germline V gene.

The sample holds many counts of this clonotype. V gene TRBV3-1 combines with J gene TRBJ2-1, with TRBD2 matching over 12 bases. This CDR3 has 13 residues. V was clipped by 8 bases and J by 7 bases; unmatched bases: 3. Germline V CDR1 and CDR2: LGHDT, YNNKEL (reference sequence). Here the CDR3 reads CASGTSGLNEQFF. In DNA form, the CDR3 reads TGTGCCAGCGGGACTAGCGGGTTAAATGAGCAGTTCTTC.